Included here is one T cell receptor beta chain sequence, with context. Antigen unknown. The sample belongs to a study of cytomegalovirus exposure and HLA in healthy donors. General study results and limits: It was confirmed in vitro that three of the CMV-associated chains were specific for CMV antigens.

Nominal health characterized the donors when sampled, though unrecorded immune exposures were likely. In the PCR, 60 Vbeta and 13 Jbeta primers were used. Here immunoSEQ multiplex PCR was the method, and the copy in TCRdb shows in-frame clones only, minus some. The sample has over 200,000 clones, approximately 80% seen once. This CDR3 comprises 19 residues. Germline V gives CDR1 MNHEY, CDR2 SMNVEV (reference sequence). V was shortened by 2 bases and J by 0 bases, with 23 bases between the two germline ends. The rearrangement joins TRBV27 to TRBJ2-7, with a tentative D call TRBD2 (6 bases). Input material: PBMCs. The source is a male donor in good health and CMV-seronegative. CDR3 residues: CASSLKFGVGGKSSYEQYF. The CDR3 coding sequence is TGTGCCAGCAGTTTAAAATTCGGAGTGGGCGGGAAAAGCTCCTACGAGCAGTACTTC.